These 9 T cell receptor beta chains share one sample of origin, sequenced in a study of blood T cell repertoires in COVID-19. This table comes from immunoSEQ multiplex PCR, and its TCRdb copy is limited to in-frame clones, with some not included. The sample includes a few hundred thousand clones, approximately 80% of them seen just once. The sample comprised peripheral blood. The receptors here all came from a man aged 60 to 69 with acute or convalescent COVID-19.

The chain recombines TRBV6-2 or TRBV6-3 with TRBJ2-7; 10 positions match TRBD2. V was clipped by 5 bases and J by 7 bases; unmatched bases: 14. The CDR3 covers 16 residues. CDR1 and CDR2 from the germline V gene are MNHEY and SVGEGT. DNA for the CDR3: TGTGCCAGCAGTGACCCAACTAGCGGGGCCCGGTGGGAGCAGTACTTC. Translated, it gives CASSDPTSGARWEQYF.

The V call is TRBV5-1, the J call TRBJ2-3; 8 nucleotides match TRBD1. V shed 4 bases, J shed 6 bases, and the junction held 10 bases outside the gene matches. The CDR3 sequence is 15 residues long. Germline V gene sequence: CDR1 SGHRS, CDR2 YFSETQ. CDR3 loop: CASSPGQGAGDTQYF. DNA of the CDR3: TGCGCCAGCAGCCCCGGACAGGGCGCCGGTGATACGCAGTATTTT.

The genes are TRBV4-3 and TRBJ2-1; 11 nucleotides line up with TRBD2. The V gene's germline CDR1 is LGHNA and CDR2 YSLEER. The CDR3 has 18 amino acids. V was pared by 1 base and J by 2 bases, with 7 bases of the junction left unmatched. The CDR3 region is CASSQVAGGLSTYNEQFF. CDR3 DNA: TGCGCCAGCAGCCAAGTAGCGGGAGGGCTAAGTACCTACAATGAGCAGTTCTTC.

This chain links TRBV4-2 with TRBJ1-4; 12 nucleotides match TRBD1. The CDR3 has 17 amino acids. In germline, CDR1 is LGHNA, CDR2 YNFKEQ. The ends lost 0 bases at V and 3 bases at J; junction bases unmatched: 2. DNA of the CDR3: TGTGCCAGCAGCCAAGATGGGACAGGGGGCGCTAATGAAAAACTGTTTTTT. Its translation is CASSQDGTGGANEKLFF.

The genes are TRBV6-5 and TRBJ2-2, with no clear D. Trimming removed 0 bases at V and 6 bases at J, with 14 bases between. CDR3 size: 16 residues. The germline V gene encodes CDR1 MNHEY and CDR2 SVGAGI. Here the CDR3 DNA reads TGTGCCAGCAGTTACTCGTCTGGCAGACACCCCGGGGAGCTGTTTTTT. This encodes CASSYSSGRHPGELFF.

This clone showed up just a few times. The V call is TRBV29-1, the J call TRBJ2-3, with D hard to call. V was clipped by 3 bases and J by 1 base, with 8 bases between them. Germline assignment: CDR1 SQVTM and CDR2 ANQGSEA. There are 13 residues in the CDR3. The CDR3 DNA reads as TGCAGCGTTGACAACGGTCGCACAGATACGCAGTATTTT. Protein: CSVDNGRTDTQYF.

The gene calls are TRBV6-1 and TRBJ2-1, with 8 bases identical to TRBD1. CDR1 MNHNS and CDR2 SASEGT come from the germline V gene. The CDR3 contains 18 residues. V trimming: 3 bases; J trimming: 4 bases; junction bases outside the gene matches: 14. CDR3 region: CASSEADRGPLEYNEQFF. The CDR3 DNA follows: TGTGCCAGCAGTGAGGCCGACAGGGGACCCCTCGAATACAATGAGCAGTTCTTC.

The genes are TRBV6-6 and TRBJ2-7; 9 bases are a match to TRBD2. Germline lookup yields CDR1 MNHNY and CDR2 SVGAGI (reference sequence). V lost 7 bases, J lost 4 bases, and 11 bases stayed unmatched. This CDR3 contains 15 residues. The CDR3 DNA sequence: TGTGCCAGCACCTACGGGGCTAGCGGGGTATACGAGCAGTACTTC. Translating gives CASTYGASGVYEQYF.

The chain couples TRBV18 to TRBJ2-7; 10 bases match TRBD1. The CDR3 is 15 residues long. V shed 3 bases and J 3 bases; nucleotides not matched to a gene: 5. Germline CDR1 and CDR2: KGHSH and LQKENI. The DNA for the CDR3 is TGTGCCAGCTCACCTCGGGACAGGGGCGTCTACGAGCAGTACTTC. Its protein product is CASSPRDRGVYEQYF.